A single sample is the source of the 8 T cell receptor beta chains below, sequenced in a study of glioma-infiltrating T cells after dendritic cell vaccination. The table came from immunoSEQ multiplex PCR; TCRdb's copy has only in-frame clones and leaves some out. The sample lists approximately 110,000 clones, nearly 90% occurring once. Time point defined: after dendritic cell vaccination, including at tumor progression/relapse. The source was blood, collected after dendritic cell vaccination. These receptors were collected from a human donor with glioblastoma.

The rearrangement uses TRBV7-2 and TRBJ2-1; TRBD2 matches 13 bases. CDR1 is SGHTA and CDR2 is FQGNSA in the germline V gene. V shed 5 bases and J 9 bases; nucleotides not matched to a gene: 10. The CDR3 covers 16 residues. CDR3 nucleotide sequence: TGTGCCAGCAGCCCGCTAACTAGCGGGGGGGCCAGTGAGCAGTTCTTC. Protein sequence: CASSPLTSGGASEQFF.

V is TRBV29-1 and J is TRBJ2-1, with 9 positions matching TRBD2. The trim removed 7 bases at V and 0 bases at J, leaving 16 bases unmatched. CDR3 size: 18 residues. Germline V gives CDR1 SQVTM, CDR2 ANQGSEA. Here the CDR3 reads CSAPTQAGGPSSYNEQFF. CDR3 DNA: TGCAGCGCCCCGACGCAAGCGGGAGGCCCGAGCTCCTACAATGAGCAGTTCTTC.

The gene calls are TRBV11-2 and TRBJ1-1; D gene uncertain. The CDR3 covers 16 residues. Germline CDR1 reads SGHAT; CDR2 reads FQNNGV. The germline V and J ends were trimmed by 3 bases and 0 bases, with 14 bases remaining between them. The CDR3 DNA is TGTGCCAGCAGCTTTAGAGGGCTGGGCATGAACACTGAAGCTTTCTTT. It translates to CASSFRGLGMNTEAFF.

The rearrangement uses TRBV2 and TRBJ2-1; 8 bases map to TRBD2. The germline V gene has CDR1 SNHLY and CDR2 FYNNEI. The trim removed 8 bases at V and 0 bases at J, leaving 3 bases unmatched. The CDR3 totals 14 residues. As DNA, the CDR3 is TGTGCCAGCGAAGGGACTAGCTCCTACAATGAGCAGTTCTTC. Its translation is CASEGTSSYNEQFF.

This clone was recorded once. The V and J genes are TRBV5-1 and TRBJ1-1, with a weak D call TRBD1 (5 bases). The V gene's germline CDR1 is SGHRS and CDR2 YFSETQ. Trimming took off 0 bases at V and 2 bases at J, with 8 bases between the two ends. The CDR3 has 14 residues. The CDR3 is CASSLGGSNTEAFF. In DNA form, the CDR3 reads TGCGCCAGCAGCTTGGGGGGCAGTAACACTGAAGCTTTCTTT. Filled out from reference TRBV5-1 and TRBJ1-1, the complete variable domain reads KAGVTQTPRYLIKTRGQQVTLSCSPISGHRSVSWYQQTPGQGLQFLFEYFSETQRNKGNFPGRFSGRQFSNSRSEMNVSTLELGDSALYLCASSLGGSNTEAFFGQGTRLTVV.

The chain links TRBV19 to TRBJ1-2; the match to TRBD1 covers 7 bases. This CDR3 is 15 amino acids long. V gave up 7 bases and J gave up 3 bases; unmatched junction bases: 11. Germline-derived CDR1 and CDR2 are LNHDA and SQIVND (reference sequence). For the CDR3, the DNA is TGTGCCAGTACCCCCGGTCAGGGGGATGACTATGGCTACACCTTC. Translated: CASTPGQGDDYGYTF.

J is TRBJ2-7 and V is TRBV5-1; TRBD1 matches 10 bases. In germline, CDR1 is SGHRS, CDR2 YFSETQ. The CDR3 consists of 14 residues. Germline trimming cut 2 bases from V and 6 bases from J; bases unmatched to any gene: 5. The CDR3 region is CASSFGQGGGEQYF. Written as DNA, the CDR3 is TGCGCCAGCAGCTTTGGACAGGGGGGGGGCGAGCAGTACTTC. Supplemented by reference TRBV5-1 and TRBJ2-7, the full variable domain reads KAGVTQTPRYLIKTRGQQVTLSCSPISGHRSVSWYQQTPGQGLQFLFEYFSETQRNKGNFPGRFSGRQFSNSRSEMNVSTLELGDSALYLCASSFGQGGGEQYFGPGTRLTVT.

This rearrangement joins TRBV6-1 to TRBJ1-5, with D perhaps matching TRBD1 (5 bases). V was pared by 5 bases and J by 2 bases, with 13 bases between. This CDR3 region has 15 residues. The germline CDR1 and CDR2 sequences are MNHNS and SASEGT. The CDR3 loop reads CASSSTVGGNQPQHF. In DNA form, the CDR3 reads TGTGCCAGCAGTTCGACAGTTGGAGGCAATCAGCCCCAGCATTTT.